This section outlines one T cell receptor beta chain sequence together with its context. No antigen is known for it. Measured with immunoSEQ multiplex PCR; TCRdb has only the in-frame clones, and not every one. The data show about 65,000 clones, 80% to 90% seen once. This sample is drawn from a study of a mutant IDH1 vaccine in newly diagnosed glioma. The overall study: Patients began vaccination 4-6 weeks after radiotherapy alone, or with temozolomide cycles. Treated patients showed a male proportion of about 60%, a female proportion of about 38%, and a mean age of 40.4 years. General observations from the study: The authors found pseudoprogression apparently unrelated to changes in top peripheral T cell clonotypes.

Indicated time point: week 23, last vaccination. Each dose delivered 300 ug of mutant IDH1 20-mer peptide subcutaneously with imiquimod. Those who donated had recent WHO grade 3 or 4 IDH1-mutant, ATRX-lost astrocytomas. V trimming: 5 bases; J trimming: 9 bases; junction bases outside the gene matches: 17. CDR3 length equals 17 residues. Germline CDR1 and CDR2: SEHNR and FQNEAQ (reference sequence). This sequence was found in a man aged 25-45 years with glioma. The rearrangement uses TRBV7-9 and TRBJ2-1; TRBD1 matches 9 bases. This specimen was PBMCs, taken from a glioma patient whose treatment included an IDH1 peptide vaccine. The CDR3 nucleotides read TGTGCCAGCAGCCTTTCGTCGCGGGACAGGGCATTAATTGAGCAGTTCTTC. The encoded protein is CASSLSSRDRALIEQFF.